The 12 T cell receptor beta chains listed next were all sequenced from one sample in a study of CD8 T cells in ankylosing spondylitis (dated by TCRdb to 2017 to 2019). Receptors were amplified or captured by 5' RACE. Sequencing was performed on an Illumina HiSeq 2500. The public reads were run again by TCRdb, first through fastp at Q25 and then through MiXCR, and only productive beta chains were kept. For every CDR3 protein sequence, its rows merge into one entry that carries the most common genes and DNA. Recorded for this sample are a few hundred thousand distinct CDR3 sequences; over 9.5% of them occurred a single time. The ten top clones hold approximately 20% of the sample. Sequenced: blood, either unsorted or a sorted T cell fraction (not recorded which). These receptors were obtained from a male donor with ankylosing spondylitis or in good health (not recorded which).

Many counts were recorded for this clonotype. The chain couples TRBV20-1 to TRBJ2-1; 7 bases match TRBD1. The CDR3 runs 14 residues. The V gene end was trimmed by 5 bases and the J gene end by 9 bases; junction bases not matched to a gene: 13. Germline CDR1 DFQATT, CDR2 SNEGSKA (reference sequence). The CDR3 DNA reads TGCAGTGCTGGAGGACAGGTGGGGGTCAGTGAGCAGTTCTTC. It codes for CSAGGQVGVSEQFF.

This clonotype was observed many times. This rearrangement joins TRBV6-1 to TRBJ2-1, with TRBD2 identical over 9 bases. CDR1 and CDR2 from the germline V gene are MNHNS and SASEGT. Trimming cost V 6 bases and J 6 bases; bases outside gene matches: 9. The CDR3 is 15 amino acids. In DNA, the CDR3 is TGTGCCAGCAGCCTCCGACTAGCGGAGCCCAATGAGCAGTTCTTC. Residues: CASSLRLAEPNEQFF.

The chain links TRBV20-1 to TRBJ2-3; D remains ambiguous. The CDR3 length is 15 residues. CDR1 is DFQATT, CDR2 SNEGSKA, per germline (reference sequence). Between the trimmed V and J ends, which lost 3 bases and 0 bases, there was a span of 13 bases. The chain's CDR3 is CSARLPWGSTDTQYF. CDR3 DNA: TGCAGTGCTAGGTTACCCTGGGGAAGCACAGATACGCAGTATTTT.

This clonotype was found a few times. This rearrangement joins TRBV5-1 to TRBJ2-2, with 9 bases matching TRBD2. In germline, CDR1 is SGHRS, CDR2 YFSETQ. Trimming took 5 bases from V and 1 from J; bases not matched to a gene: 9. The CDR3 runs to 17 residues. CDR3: CASSYGTSTQNTGELFF. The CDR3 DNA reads TGCGCCAGCAGTTACGGGACTAGCACCCAGAACACCGGGGAGCTGTTTTTT.

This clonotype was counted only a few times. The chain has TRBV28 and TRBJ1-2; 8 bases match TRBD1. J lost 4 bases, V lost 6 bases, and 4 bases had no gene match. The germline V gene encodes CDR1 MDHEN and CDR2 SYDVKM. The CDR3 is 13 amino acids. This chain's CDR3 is CASRTGAGYGYTF. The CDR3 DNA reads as TGTGCCAGCAGGACAGGGGCGGGCTATGGCTACACCTTC.

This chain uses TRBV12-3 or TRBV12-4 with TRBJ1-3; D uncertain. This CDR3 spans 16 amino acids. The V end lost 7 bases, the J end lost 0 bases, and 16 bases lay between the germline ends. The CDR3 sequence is CASKLALDHSGNTIYF. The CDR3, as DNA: TGTGCCAGCAAGTTAGCGCTCGACCACTCTGGAAACACCATATATTTT.

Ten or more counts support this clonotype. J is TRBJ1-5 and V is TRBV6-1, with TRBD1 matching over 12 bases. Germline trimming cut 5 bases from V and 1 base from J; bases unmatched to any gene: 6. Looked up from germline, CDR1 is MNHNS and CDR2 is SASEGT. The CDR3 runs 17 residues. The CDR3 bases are TGTGCCAGCAGTCCTCGGGGACAGGGGGCGAGCAATCAGCCCCAGCATTTT. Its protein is CASSPRGQGASNQPQHF.

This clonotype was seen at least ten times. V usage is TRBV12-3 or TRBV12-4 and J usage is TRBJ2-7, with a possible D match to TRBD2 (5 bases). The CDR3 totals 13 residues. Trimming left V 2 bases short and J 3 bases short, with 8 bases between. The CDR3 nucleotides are TGTGCCAGCAGTTTAATTGGAGGCTACGAGCAGTACTTC. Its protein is CASSLIGGYEQYF.

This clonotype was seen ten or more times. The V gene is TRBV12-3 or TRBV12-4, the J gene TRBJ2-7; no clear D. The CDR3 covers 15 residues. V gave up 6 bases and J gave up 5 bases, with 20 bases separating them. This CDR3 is CASSLYPVRTHEQYF. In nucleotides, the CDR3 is TGTGCCAGCAGCTTATACCCCGTCCGTACCCACGAGCAGTACTTC.

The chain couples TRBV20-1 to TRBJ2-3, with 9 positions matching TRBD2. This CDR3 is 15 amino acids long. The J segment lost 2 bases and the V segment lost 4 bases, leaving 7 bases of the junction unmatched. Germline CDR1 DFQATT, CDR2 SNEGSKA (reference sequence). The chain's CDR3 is CSAIGAGGSTDTQYF. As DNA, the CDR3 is TGCAGTGCTATAGGAGCGGGGGGCTCCACAGATACGCAGTATTTT.

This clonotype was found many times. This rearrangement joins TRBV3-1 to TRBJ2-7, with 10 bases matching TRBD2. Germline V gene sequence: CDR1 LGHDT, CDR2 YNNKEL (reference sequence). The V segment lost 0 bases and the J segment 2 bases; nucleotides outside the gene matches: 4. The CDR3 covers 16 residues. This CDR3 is CASSQDVSGGAYEQYF. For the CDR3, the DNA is TGTGCCAGCAGCCAAGATGTAAGCGGGGGGGCCTACGAGCAGTACTTC.

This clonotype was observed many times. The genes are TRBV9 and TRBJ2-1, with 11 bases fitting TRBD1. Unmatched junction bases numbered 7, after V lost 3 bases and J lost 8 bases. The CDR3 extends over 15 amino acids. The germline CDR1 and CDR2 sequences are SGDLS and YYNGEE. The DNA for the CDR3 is TGTGCCAGCAGCGCGGGACAGGGGGTTCGGGATGAGCAGTTCTTC. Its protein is CASSAGQGVRDEQFF.